This T cell receptor (beta chain) originates from a study of T cell responses to AZD1222 COVID-19 vaccine. Study results and caveats: Unmutated variant regions reportedly attract nearly half of all spike-specific TCRs. The donors showed a predominance of white British ancestry and of females, with possible underestimation of clonal diversity. Just a handful of AZD1222 recipients were seropositive at baseline.

Assay used: immunoSEQ multiplex PCR; TCRdb lists only in-frame clones, some missing. The data contain 150,000 or so clones, 85% to 95% of them singletons. There are 15 residues in the CDR3. With 6 bases removed from V and 8 bases from J, the gap between germline ends came to 17 bases. Germline CDR1 is MNHEY and CDR2 is SVGEGT. Points on this clone: Its antigen remains unknown.

The material sequenced was peripheral blood, taken on day 0 of MenACWY control vaccination. The chain combines TRBV6-2 or TRBV6-3 with TRBJ1-6; D might be TRBD1 (5 bases). This clonotype was sampled from an adult in good health. For the CDR3, the DNA is TGTGCCAGCAGCTCAAATAGACAGAATTATTCACCCCTCCACTTT. Its translation is CASSSNRQNYSPLHF.